Reported below is one TCR beta chain. Its binding antigen is unknown. There are no base qualities to consult, and no much larger clone falls within one base. The time point label corresponds to: newly diagnosed GD, antithyroid drugs for less than 3 months. RNA was extracted from PBMCs in TRIzol for both TCR sequencing and RNA sequencing. The diagnosis of Graves' disease was made according to American Thyroid Association guidelines. The patients came from an endocrinology department in Xi'an, China. From each patient, nine milliliters of peripheral blood was collected into an EDTA anticoagulant tube. Ficoll Paque Plus density gradient separation was used to isolate PBMCs, and no further T cell sorting was done. An Agilent 2100 Bioanalyzer and agarose gel were used to assess RNA quality, and a NanoDrop 2000 was used to measure RNA concentration. This record comes from a study of regulatory T cells in long-lasting Graves disease (dated by TCRdb to about 2021). Study-wide context: In the newly diagnosed Graves' disease group, patients had been taking antithyroid drugs for less than 3 months. This study used TCR sequencing and RNA sequencing of peripheral blood to compare persistent Graves' disease patients against newly diagnosed Graves' disease patients. The study took place in China and was registered as a clinical trial. A total of some 35 samples underwent TCR sequencing, from roughly 13 patients with persistent Graves' disease and some 20 patients with newly diagnosed Graves' disease. What the authors observed across the whole study: Because the primary lesion, thyroid tissue, could not be accessed, the study looked at peripheral blood alone. TRBV28, TRBJ1-2 and TRBJ2-5 were preferentially used in persistent disease, while TRBV20-1 and TRBJ2-1 were favored in newly diagnosed disease. Persistent Graves' disease patients showed lower TCR Shannon entropy and fewer highly expanded clones than newly diagnosed patients, suggesting clonal expansion. Only the TCR beta chain was sequenced and analyzed. The authors acknowledged the small sample size as a limitation that may reduce accuracy. More public clonotypes were shared among persistent patients (roughly 2,700) than among newly diagnosed patients (roughly 1,000).

Trimming takes 0 bases from V and 6 bases from J, and the germline ends sit 12 bases apart. From the cysteine through the phenylalanine, the CDR3 covers 15 amino acids. CDR3 DNA only is kept here, 45 bases in frame from base 1. The germline V gene yields SGHRS for CDR1 and YFSETQ for CDR2. Library preparation employed multiplex PCR. The data were produced on an Illumina HiSeq 4000. iRepertoire HTBI primers and Arm-PCR amplification of CDR3 regions were used to construct TCR beta libraries. PCR products were gel purified before sequencing. The original pipeline was this. Gene usage analysis of CDR3 amino acid clonotypes relied on the 55 to 80 TRBV and 12 to 15 TRBJ segments identified across samples. COPE and FqMerger were used to merge the filtered high-quality paired reads into contigs. BLAST was used to align contigs to the IMGT TRBV, TRBD and TRBJ reference genes, and CDR3 was defined following IMGT. Any clonotype with a frequency above 0.1% was counted as a highly expanded clone. Shannon entropy served as the measure of repertoire diversity, while the Gini coefficient captured V-J evenness. Public clonotypes were defined as clonotypes shared by more than one individual. TCRdb handled the public reads itself, with Q25 trimming in fastp and clone calling in MiXCR, and kept productive beta chains. Each entry is one CDR3 protein sequence, shown with its most common DNA and genes. For this entry, the V and J calls and clone size follow TCRdb and not the study's own pipeline. The sample table lists 510,000 or so distinct CDR3 sequences, about 11% of them with a count of one. The ten largest make up approximately 9% of the sample.

The same specimen was also included in a second study, on T cells in Graves' hyperthyroidism and ophthalmopathy. The second study's authors report: Graves' hyperthyroidism was defined as stable when no progression to ophthalmopathy occurred over 18 months of follow-up. Hyperthyroidism patients were newly diagnosed, with disease duration under 2 months, and aged 18 to 65 years. The study excluded patients with uncontrolled infections, other autoimmune diseases, pregnancy or lactation. Diagnoses were established on the basis of clinical symptoms, serum thyroxine and TRAb, thyroid ultrasound, and orbital computed tomography. The TCR CDR3 was subjected to a first round of RT-PCR using the HTBI primer set and the Qiagen OneStep RT-PCR kit. Blood samples also contained most of the expanded thyroid clonotypes (frequency above 0.001), which suggests that blood repertoires may reflect thyroid immune responses. A 13 V-J signature model separated ophthalmopathy from stable hyperthyroidism, with roughly 88% sensitivity and roughly 84% specificity in cross-validation and 80%/75% in testing. In validation, the model predicted progression to ophthalmopathy a median of about 6 months before onset, with about 70% sensitivity and 72.22% specificity. A discovery cohort of about a hundred patients, about 40 with Graves' ophthalmopathy and 55 to 65 with stable Graves' hyperthyroidism, was used to find distinguishing TCR V-J signatures. Prospective prediction of ophthalmopathy was tested in an independent validation cohort consisting of some 20 hyperthyroidism patients and about 17 patients who later progressed to ophthalmopathy. The 100 discovery patients were randomly split 7:3 into training and test sets. In roughly six Graves' hyperthyroidism patients, the study also compared T-cell repertoires from thyroid tissue with T-cell repertoires from blood. After sampling, hyperthyroidism patients received methimazole starting at 30 mg daily, and ophthalmopathy patients received high-dose intravenous methylprednisolone. Libraries were constructed in a second round of multiplex PCR, after which size selection and purification were performed. Sequencing of the libraries was done on an Illumina HiSeq2000 using paired-end 100 bp reads. SOAPnuke was used to process the raw data, throwing out any read that contained adapters or uncalled bases, had a mean Phred below 15, or lacked an exact constant-primer or identifier match. COPE v1.2.5 was used to merge the high-quality paired reads, and each unique nucleotide sequence was defined as a clonotype. MiTCR v1.1 was used to align clonotypes to the IMGT TRBV, TRBD and TRBJ reference segments. The analysis included only V-J combinations with a frequency above 0.0001, which together covered 98% to 99.2% of the repertoires. The TCS score was defined as the ratio of F50 (clonal expansion) to E x V (chaos), calculated using BLOSUM62-based TCRdist between CDR3 peptides within each V-J. Welch's t-statistics and random forest reduced around 550 V-J features to under 15, which were used in a naive Bayes classifier (R e1071). Sample size was not statistically predetermined, and investigators were not blinded to group allocation. According to the paper, TCR Vbeta CDR3 sequencing was carried out on 135 peripheral blood samples, which came from under 50 ophthalmopathy, 75 to 80 hyperthyroidism and around 17 progressor patients.

The chain couples TRBV5-1 to TRBJ2-2; possibly the D gene is TRBD2, per 5 matching bases. Sequenced here: peripheral blood mononuclear cells (PBMCs), sampled at new diagnosis, from a patient treated with antithyroid drugs. The TCR comes from a woman aged 30 to 39 with Graves disease. Donor details come from another sample of the same person, matched by shared clones. The CDR3: CASSLARTWPGELFF. The DNA sequence is TGCGCCAGCAGCTTGGCACGGACTTGGCCCGGGGAGCTGTTTTTT.